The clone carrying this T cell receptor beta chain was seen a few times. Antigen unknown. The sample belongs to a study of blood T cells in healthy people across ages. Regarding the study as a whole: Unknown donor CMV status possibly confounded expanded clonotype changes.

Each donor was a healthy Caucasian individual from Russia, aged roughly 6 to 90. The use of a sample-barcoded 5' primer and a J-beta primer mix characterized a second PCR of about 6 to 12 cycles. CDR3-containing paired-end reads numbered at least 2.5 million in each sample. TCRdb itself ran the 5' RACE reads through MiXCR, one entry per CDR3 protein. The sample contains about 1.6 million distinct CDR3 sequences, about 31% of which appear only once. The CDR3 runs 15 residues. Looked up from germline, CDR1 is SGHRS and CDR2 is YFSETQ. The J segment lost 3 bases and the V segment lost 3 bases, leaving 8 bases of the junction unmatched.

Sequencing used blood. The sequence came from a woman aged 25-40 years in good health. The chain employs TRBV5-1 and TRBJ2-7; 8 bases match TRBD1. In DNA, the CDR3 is TGCGCCAGCAGCTCCGCGGACAGGGTCCACTACGAGCAGTACTTC. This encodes CASSSADRVHYEQYF. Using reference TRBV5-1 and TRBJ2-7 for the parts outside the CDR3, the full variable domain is KAGVTQTPRYLIKTRGQQVTLSCSPISGHRSVSWYQQTPGQGLQFLFEYFSETQRNKGNFPGRFSGRQFSNSRSEMNVSTLELGDSALYLCASSSADRVHYEQYFGPGTRLTVT.